This T cell receptor beta chain is from a study of PD-L1 blockade in urothelial cancer (TCRdb year 2017). Regarding the study in general: Therapy was started at some point between 2012 and 2014 for all patients, and atezolizumab 1,200 mg was administered intravenously every 3 weeks. Progression-free survival longer than 6 months counted as durable clinical benefit, and TCR features were additionally tested against both progression-free and overall survival. About 10 patients achieved durable clinical benefit and about 19 did not. Blood samples gave median yields of around 150,000 T cells and 82,636 unique TCRs, along with a median clonality of around 0.08. An ECOG performance status of 0 or 1 was recorded for the patients, and 0 to 3 prior chemotherapy regimens had been received by the patients. Pretreatment tumor samples, along with matched peripheral blood collected serially before and after atezolizumab treatment, underwent TCR sequencing. Blood samples were analyzed at 3 weeks after treatment start (second dose) and at 6 weeks after treatment start. In the same patients who had TCR sequencing, pretreatment tumors also underwent whole exome sequencing and RNA sequencing. About nine tenths of the roughly 29 patients were males with bladder-origin urothelial cancer, and about 65% of the 29 reported a prior smoking history. Pretreatment blood TCR-seq was available for twenty-nine patients, at least one posttreatment blood collection was obtained for around 25 patients, and tumor TCR-seq was available for around 25 patients. The study, an exploratory multi-omic analysis, examined somatic, immune and clinical correlates of response to PD-L1 blockade with atezolizumab in urothelial cancer.

To estimate absolute template abundance from read counts, synthetic TCR analog templates were spiked into each PCR. The immunoSEQ assay was used to amplify TCRbeta CDR3 regions from genomic DNA with bias-controlled V and J gene primers. Sequencing of rearranged TCRbeta segments was performed at approximately 20X coverage. On the study's bioinformatics: Sequencing errors were corrected by clustering and CDR3s were annotated against IMGT to assign V, D and J genes. Downstream analyses used only productive TCRbeta rearrangements and left out out-of-frame or stop-codon sequences. Clonality was calculated as one minus the Shannon entropy normalized by the log of the number of unique productive sequences. Fisher's exact test with Benjamini-Hochberg correction, using a cutoff of adjusted p below 0.01, was how clones that differed between time points or between blood and tumor were identified. Here the immuneACCESS table is served through TCRdb, limited to in-frame sequences with V and J called. Missing clones are a known gap in these copies; in checked studies unresolved V genes cover under half, and the rest lacks a known reason. That table supplies the V and J calls and clone size; D and trimming were determined from the DNA. The sample has 35,000 to 45,000 clones on record, 91% of them singletons. Less than 9.5% of the sample lies in the top ten.

V gives up 4 bases and J gives up 9 bases, and the segment between their germline ends measures 22 bases. CDR1 MGHRA and CDR2 YSYEKL were looked up in the germline V gene. The CDR3 starts with the cysteine, ends with the phenylalanine, and has 16 residues. The CDR3 DNA has 48 bases and is translated from base 1. Findings and caveats that apply to the study as a whole: Among patients with durable benefit, tumor-associated TCR clones showed greater expansion in peripheral blood 3 weeks after treatment started (n = 22, p = 0.022). A pretreatment peripheral blood TCR clonality below the median was linked to improved progression-free and overall survival. Because the sample size was small (n ≈ 30) and many exploratory analyses were performed, the results are intended to be hypothesis-generating.

The sample's time point label, in plain terms: peripheral blood 6 weeks after treatment start. A total of some 30 patients with locally advanced or metastatic urothelial carcinoma, treated at Memorial Sloan Kettering on a trial protocol, made up the cohort. Peripheral blood mononuclear cells were collected pretreatment and during treatment, at between 1 and 8 total time points per patient. The Qiagen DNeasy Blood extraction kit was used to purify genomic DNA from total PBMCs and tumor samples. PBMCs were collected pretreatment and during treatment, and were isolated and stored as previously described. For this clone: Its antigen is unknown. Per-nucleotide qualities are absent, and no much larger clonotype sits a single base away.

Sequencing used PBMCs, obtained around atezolizumab (anti-PD-L1) treatment. The rearranged segments are TRBV4-1 and TRBJ2-1; TRBD2 is perhaps the D gene, given 6 matching bases. The TCR sequence derives from a man aged 65-85 years with urothelial cancer. The bases are TGCGCCAGCAGCCGCGGAGGAGGGCTAGCTAATCCTGAGCAGTTCTTC. It encodes CASSRGGGLANPEQFF.